In this sample, the clone carrying this TCR beta chain turned up a few times. Antigen: not known. Germline CDR1 and CDR2: LGHDT and YNNKEL (reference sequence). V shed 4 bases, J shed 2 bases, and the junction held 3 bases outside the gene matches. This CDR3 has 14 residues. The data are from a study of blood T cells in healthy people across ages. Points from the study as a whole: Among T cells, TCR beta diversity per million cells dropped roughly linearly as age rose. One million T cells yielded diversity estimates that were considered underestimates. Without sorted subsets, naive and antigen-experienced compartments could not be conclusively compared.

PCR was performed a second time for roughly 7 to 11 cycles using a sample-barcoded 5' primer and a J-beta primer mix. Each cDNA was tagged by a template-switch adaptor containing 12 random nucleotides. TCRdb re-derived calls from the 5' RACE reads in MiXCR, one entry per CDR3 protein. The repertoire has about 670,000 distinct CDR3 sequences, 40% to 45% of them found once; the top ten carry about 32%. Sequences were obtained from blood. The receptor's source is a man aged 80 or over in good health. The chain couples TRBV3-1 to TRBJ2-7, with 9 bases identical to TRBD1. The CDR3 here is CASSPWDRAYEQYF. CDR3 coding DNA: TGTGCCAGCAGCCCCTGGGACAGGGCCTACGAGCAGTACTTC.